This T cell receptor (beta chain) came from a study of blood T cell repertoires in COVID-19. Germline V CDR1 and CDR2: SEHNR, FQNEAQ (reference sequence). CDR3 length: 15 residues. V lost 1 base to trimming and J lost 4 bases; unmatched junction nucleotides: 4. Sequenced by immunoSEQ multiplex PCR; TCRdb stores in-frame clones only, minus some. The profile shows about 400,000 clones, 88% of them singletons. The V and J genes are TRBV7-9 and TRBJ1-2; TRBD1 matches 9 bases. The receptor comes from a woman in her thirties or forties with acute COVID-19. Sequenced input: PBMCs or T cells enriched from blood (not recorded which). The CDR3 DNA follows: TGTGCCAGCAGCTTAGACACAGGGGGCGGCTATGGCTACACCTTC. Translating gives CASSLDTGGGYGYTF.